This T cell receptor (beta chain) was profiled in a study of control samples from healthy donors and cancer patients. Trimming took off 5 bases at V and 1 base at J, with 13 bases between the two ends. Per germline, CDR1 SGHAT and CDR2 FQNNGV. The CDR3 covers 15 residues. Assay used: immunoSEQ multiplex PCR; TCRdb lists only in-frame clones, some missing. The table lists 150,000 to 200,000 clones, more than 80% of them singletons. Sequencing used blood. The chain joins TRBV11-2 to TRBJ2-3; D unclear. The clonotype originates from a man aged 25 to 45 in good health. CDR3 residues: CASSPQDPGTDTQYF. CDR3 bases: TGTGCCAGCAGCCCACAAGACCCTGGCACAGATACGCAGTATTTT.